These T cell receptor beta chains were read from a single sample in a study of blood T cell repertoires in COVID-19. Profiling relied on immunoSEQ multiplex PCR, and the TCRdb table lists in-frame clones only, not all of them. This sample yields some 230,000 clones, of which 84% are seen a single time; less than 2.5% belongs to the top ten. Sequenced: peripheral blood. The receptor source for this set is a woman aged 55 to 70 with acute or convalescent COVID-19. Both conserved end residues are part of each CDR3. The D gene is left open where the match is weak. Where a row states a size, it is once, few, many or the class of an expanded clone; other rows omit it.

v_call	cdr3_length	clone_size	d_call	j_call	cdr3_aa	cdr3_nt
TRBV16	14	-	-	TRBJ1-2	CASSQQGSNYGYTF	TGTGCCAGCAGCCAACAGGGCAGTAACTATGGCTACACCTTC
TRBV4-2	17	-	-	TRBJ2-3	CASSQELRGASTDTQYF	TGTGCCAGCAGCCAAGAGCTCCGGGGAGCCTCCACAGATACGCAGTATTTT
TRBV19	15	-	TRBD1	TRBJ1-4	CASSIGWDRNEKLFF	TGTGCCAGTAGTATAGGTTGGGACAGAAATGAAAAACTGTTTTTT
TRBV20-1	11	-	-	TRBJ1-1	CSAINVFGAFF	TGCAGTGCTATAAATGTTTTCGGGGCTTTCTTT
TRBV6-5	13	few	-	TRBJ1-1	CASSLGENTEAFF	TGTGCCAGCAGTTTGGGAGAGAACACTGAAGCTTTCTTT
TRBV3-1/TRBV3-2	15	-	-	TRBJ2-3	CASSQGLGGTDTQYF	TGTGCCAGCAGCCAAGGTCTCGGGGGCACAGATACGCAGTATTTT
TRBV4-1	14	-	TRBD2	TRBJ2-3	CASGPSGLADTQYF	TGCGCCAGCGGGCCTAGCGGGTTGGCAGATACGCAGTATTTT
TRBV29-1	13	-	TRBD1	TRBJ1-2	CSVDTDRGRGYTF	TGCAGCGTTGACACAGACAGGGGCCGAGGCTACACCTTC
TRBV27	14	-	-	TRBJ1-3	CASKMTLSGGIIYF	TGTGCCAGCAAGATGACCCTCTCGGGGGGAATCATATATTTT
TRBV4-2	16	-	-	TRBJ1-3	CASSQETQTSGNTIYF	TGTGCCAGCAGCCAAGAGACGCAGACATCTGGAAACACCATATATTTT
TRBV9	14	-	TRBD1	TRBJ1-1	CASSGMTGGTEAFF	TGTGCCAGCAGCGGCATGACAGGGGGCACTGAAGCTTTCTTT
TRBV5-6	16	-	TRBD1	TRBJ1-4	CASSPTPTGGNEKLFF	TGTGCCAGCAGCCCCACCCCGACAGGGGGAAATGAAAAACTGTTTTTT
TRBV5-4	15	-	TRBD1	TRBJ1-4	CASSAGTGRFEKLFF	TGTGCCAGCAGCGCAGGGACAGGAAGGTTTGAAAAACTGTTTTTT
TRBV2	17	few	-	TRBJ1-2	CASSEMGATTYNYGYTF	TGTGCCAGCAGTGAAATGGGCGCGACTACCTATAACTATGGCTACACCTTC
TRBV12-3/TRBV12-4	13	few	TRBD1	TRBJ1-2	CASSSRDRAGYTF	TGTGCCAGCAGTTCCCGGGACAGGGCAGGCTACACCTTC
TRBV4-2	15	few	-	TRBJ2-4	CASSQESGVKNIQYF	TGTGCCAGCAGCCAAGAGTCGGGAGTGAAAAACATTCAGTACTTC
TRBV4-2	14	few	TRBD1	TRBJ2-7	CASSRGTGDFEQYF	TGTGCCAGCAGCCGTGGGACAGGGGATTTCGAGCAGTACTTC
TRBV11-2	12	-	-	TRBJ1-2	CASGQANYGYTF	TGTGCCAGCGGGCAGGCTAACTATGGCTACACCTTC
TRBV27	14	-	-	TRBJ1-6	CASSKQVPNSPLHF	TGTGCCAGCAGTAAACAAGTTCCCAATTCACCCCTCCACTTT
TRBV5-1	15	-	TRBD2	TRBJ2-1	CASSLSSGGADEQFF	TGCGCCAGCAGCTTGTCTAGCGGGGGGGCCGATGAGCAGTTCTTC
TRBV28	13	once	TRBD1	TRBJ1-1	CASKEQGGSEAFF	TGTGCCAGCAAAGAACAGGGGGGCTCTGAAGCTTTCTTT
TRBV28	14	-	-	TRBJ1-1	CASSLGAGHTEAFF	TGTGCCAGCAGTTTAGGGGCTGGGCACACTGAAGCTTTCTTT
TRBV28	13	-	TRBD2	TRBJ2-7	CASSPSGGNEQYF	TGTGCCAGCAGTCCGAGCGGGGGGAACGAGCAGTACTTC
TRBV2	18	once	TRBD2	TRBJ2-1	CASSLGASGSQGGNEQFF	TGTGCCAGCAGCCTCGGGGCTAGCGGGTCCCAAGGGGGGAATGAGCAGTTCTTC
TRBV18	15	-	TRBD1	TRBJ2-2	CASSKDRARSGELFF	TGTGCCAGCTCAAAGGACAGGGCGCGGTCCGGGGAGCTGTTTTTT
TRBV5-1	12	-	-	TRBJ2-1	CASSLSGYEQFF	TGCGCCAGCAGCTTGTCAGGATACGAGCAGTTCTTC
TRBV30	15	-	-	TRBJ1-1	CAWRGLIGMDTEAFF	TGTGCCTGGAGAGGACTAATAGGGATGGACACTGAAGCTTTCTTT
TRBV21-1	15	-	-	TRBJ1-1	CASSKGAGTNTEAFF	TGTGCCAGCAGCAAAGGGGCAGGAACCAACACTGAAGCTTTCTTT
TRBV7-2	14	-	-	TRBJ2-5	CASSLRQYQKTQYF	TGTGCCAGCAGCCTCAGACAGTACCAGAAGACCCAGTACTTC
TRBV7-9	15	-	TRBD2	TRBJ2-3	CATTGLAGTTDTQYF	TGTGCCACCACCGGACTAGCGGGGACCACAGATACGCAGTATTTT
TRBV7-2	14	-	TRBD1	TRBJ2-1	CASALKGAYNEQFF	TGTGCCAGCGCCCTGAAGGGGGCATACAATGAGCAGTTCTTC
TRBV2	15	once	TRBD1	TRBJ1-4	CASSARTGGNEKLFF	TGTGCCAGCAGTGCTAGGACAGGGGGCAATGAAAAACTGTTTTTT
TRBV5-1	17	-	-	TRBJ2-3	CASSLAGKGPLGNTQYF	TGCGCCAGCAGTCTTGCGGGGAAGGGACCCCTCGGGAATACGCAGTATTTT
TRBV19	17	-	TRBD2	TRBJ2-3	CASSSASGGASTDTQYF	TGTGCCAGTAGTTCCGCTAGCGGGGGGGCTAGCACAGATACGCAGTATTTT
TRBV6-2/TRBV6-3	14	-	-	TRBJ2-7	CASSYPGTPWEQYF	TGTGCCAGCAGTTACCCCGGGACTCCATGGGAGCAGTACTTC
TRBV5-5	12	-	-	TRBJ2-4	CASSAGGHIQYF	TGTGCCAGCAGCGCCGGAGGGCACATTCAGTACTTC
TRBV7-8	15	-	TRBD1	TRBJ1-1	CASSTPTGALTEAFF	TGTGCCAGCAGCACACCGACAGGGGCTCTCACTGAAGCTTTCTTT